These 5 T cell receptor beta chains came from one sample sequenced in a study of blood T cell repertoires in COVID-19. Sequenced by immunoSEQ multiplex PCR; TCRdb stores in-frame clones only, minus some. The sample gives some 320,000 clones, 65% to 90% of which show up once; around 7.8% is in the top ten. Sequencing was carried out using peripheral blood. Receptors were obtained from a human donor in a cohort sampled during active COVID-19.

V and J are TRBV18 and TRBJ1-4, with a possible D match to TRBD1 (6 bases). The germline V and J ends were trimmed by 2 bases and 0 bases, with 10 bases remaining between them. The CDR3 length is 16 residues. The germline V gene has CDR1 KGHSH and CDR2 LQKENI. DNA for the CDR3: TGTGCCAGCTCACCAAACAGGGTTGCAACTAATGAAAAACTGTTTTTT. Translation gives CASSPNRVATNEKLFF.

The gene calls are TRBV24-1 and TRBJ2-3; 7 bases match TRBD1. From germline, CDR1 is KGHDR and CDR2 SFDVKD. Trimming cost V 0 bases and J 0 bases; bases outside gene matches: 5. The CDR3 loop spans 17 amino acids. CDR3 DNA: TGTGCCACCAGTGATTTGTCCGGGACAGCGAGCACAGATACGCAGTATTTT. This sequence encodes CATSDLSGTASTDTQYF.

The CDR3 loop reads CASSPPRSTNEKLFF. CDR3 bases: TGTGCCAGCAGCCCGCCTAGGTCAACTAATGAAAAACTGTTTTTT. The chain uses TRBV21-1 and TRBJ1-4. TRBV21-1 is reported as a pseudogene. The CDR3 contains 15 residues.

This chain joins TRBV4-1 and TRBJ2-7; possible D gene TRBD2, 6 bases. There are 15 residues in the CDR3. Between the trimmed V and J ends, which lost 4 bases and 2 bases, there was a span of 15 bases. Germline loops: CDR1 MGHRA, CDR2 YSYEKL. The CDR3 loop is CASSLKGTPAYEQYF. In DNA, the CDR3 is TGCGCCAGCAGCCTCAAAGGGACTCCGGCCTACGAGCAGTACTTC.

The rearrangement uses TRBV5-1 and TRBJ1-1; possibly TRBD1 for D (6 bases). The germline V gene has CDR1 SGHRS and CDR2 YFSETQ. The V gene lost 4 bases and the J gene lost 1 base, with 11 bases spanning the gap. There are 14 residues in the CDR3. CDR3 region: CASSPGQTNTEAFF. The CDR3 DNA follows: TGCGCCAGCAGCCCCGGACAGACGAACACTGAAGCTTTCTTT.